This TCR beta chain was sequenced in a study of T-cell reconstitution after alpha-beta-depleted transplantation in children. Points from the study as a whole: Diversity of TCRbeta at day 60 was high in some patients, arising from surviving recipient T cells and thymic progenitors. In patients about two months after transplant, alpha-beta T cells reportedly arose from several hundred expanded graft clones.

This clonotype occurred many times. Antigen: not known. V lost 6 bases to trimming and J lost 2 bases, with 16 bases between them. This CDR3 region has 14 residues. CDR1 DFQATT and CDR2 SNEGSKA come from the germline V gene (reference sequence). Researchers prepared the TCRbeta library using unique molecular identifiers, the study reports. TCRdb redid the calling of the PCR reads with MiXCR, one entry per CDR3 protein. The sample has approximately 17,000 distinct CDR3 sequences; around 8% are singletons. The chain recombines TRBV20-1 with TRBJ1-2, with D unclear. Here the sequenced sample was PBMCs, mostly from graft donor cells, taken 60 days after TCRalphabeta/CD19-depleted stem cell transplant. The TCR was taken from a boy younger than two who had a stem cell transplant for Wiskott-Aldrich syndrome, so the T cells may come from the graft donor. Here the CDR3 reads CSAGTASLNYGYTF. CDR3 nucleotide sequence: TGCAGTGCAGGAACAGCGAGTCTGAACTATGGCTACACCTTC.